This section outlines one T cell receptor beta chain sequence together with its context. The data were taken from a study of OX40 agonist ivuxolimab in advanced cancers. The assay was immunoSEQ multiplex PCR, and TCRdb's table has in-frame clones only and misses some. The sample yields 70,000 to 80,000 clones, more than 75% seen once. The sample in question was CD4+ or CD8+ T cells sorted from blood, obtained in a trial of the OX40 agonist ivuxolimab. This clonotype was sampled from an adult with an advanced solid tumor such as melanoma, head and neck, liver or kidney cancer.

CDR3 coding DNA: TGTGCCAGCAGCTCCAGAAATACCGGGACAGGCTATGGCTACACCTTC. Its translation is CASSSRNTGTGYGYTF. The chain links TRBV5-4 to TRBJ1-2; 8 nucleotides agree with TRBD1. Germline lookup yields CDR1 SGHNT and CDR2 YYREEE (reference sequence). Trimming removed 3 bases from V and 4 bases from J; junction bases left unmatched: 11. The CDR3 extends over 16 amino acids.